This TCR beta chain is drawn from a study of regulatory T cells in long-lasting Graves disease. Findings of the study overall: New patients shared 970 or so public clonotypes, and persistent patients shared more, with about 2,700.

Investigators prepared the TCR beta libraries by applying iRepertoire HTBI primers and Arm-PCR of CDR3 regions. TCRdb redid the calling of the multiplex PCR reads with MiXCR, one entry per CDR3 protein. Here the sample spans about 520,000 distinct CDR3 sequences, about 12% being singletons. CDR1 and CDR2 from the germline V gene are LGHDT and YNNKEL (reference sequence). The CDR3 is 18 residues long. V shed 3 bases and J shed 3 bases, with 23 bases lying between them. Specified time point: newly diagnosed GD, antithyroid drugs for less than 3 months. Following extraction of RNA from PBMCs, that RNA was used to make the TCR library. This clonotype has at least ten counts. Its antigen is not identified. In addition, the sample was reused for a study of T cells in Graves' hyperthyroidism and ophthalmopathy. That paper notes: Researchers ran a first-round RT-PCR on the TCR CDR3 using the HTBI primer set.

This specimen consisted of peripheral blood mononuclear cells (PBMCs), obtained at new diagnosis, from a patient treated with antithyroid drugs. The sequence was obtained from a woman in her 30s with Graves disease. V usage is TRBV3-1 and J usage is TRBJ1-2; D not certain. CDR3 residues: CASSHKRVYSLIDYGYTF. The CDR3 nucleotides read TGTGCCAGCAGCCACAAAAGGGTCTACAGTCTTATCGACTATGGCTACACCTTC.